This record looks at one T cell receptor (beta chain) sequence and its context. The antigen remains unidentified. These data are taken from a study of OX40 agonist ivuxolimab in advanced cancers. Study context: Patients with prior anti-PD-1, anti-PD-L1 or anti-CTLA-4 therapy were eligible; approximately 40% had some.

This CDR3 contains 14 residues. From germline, CDR1 is MNHNS and CDR2 SASEGT. The V and J ends lost 0 bases and 7 bases respectively, with 10 bases between them. Profiled with immunoSEQ multiplex PCR; TCRdb holds only in-frame clones, not every one. The sample holds some 5,700 clones; approximately 80% are singletons and the top ten take about a quarter. Study-level points and caveats: At 0.1-3.0 mg/kg, partial responders had clonal expansion among the lowest observed.

The receptor's source is an adult with an advanced solid tumor such as melanoma, head and neck, liver or kidney cancer. Here the sequenced sample was CD4+ or CD8+ T cells sorted from blood, taken in a trial of the OX40 agonist ivuxolimab. The chain employs TRBV6-1 and TRBJ2-1; D might be TRBD1 or TRBD2, each matching 5 bases. CDR3 sequence reads: CASSEARGSNEQFF. CDR3 coding DNA: TGTGCCAGCAGTGAAGCGAGGGGTAGTAATGAGCAGTTCTTC.